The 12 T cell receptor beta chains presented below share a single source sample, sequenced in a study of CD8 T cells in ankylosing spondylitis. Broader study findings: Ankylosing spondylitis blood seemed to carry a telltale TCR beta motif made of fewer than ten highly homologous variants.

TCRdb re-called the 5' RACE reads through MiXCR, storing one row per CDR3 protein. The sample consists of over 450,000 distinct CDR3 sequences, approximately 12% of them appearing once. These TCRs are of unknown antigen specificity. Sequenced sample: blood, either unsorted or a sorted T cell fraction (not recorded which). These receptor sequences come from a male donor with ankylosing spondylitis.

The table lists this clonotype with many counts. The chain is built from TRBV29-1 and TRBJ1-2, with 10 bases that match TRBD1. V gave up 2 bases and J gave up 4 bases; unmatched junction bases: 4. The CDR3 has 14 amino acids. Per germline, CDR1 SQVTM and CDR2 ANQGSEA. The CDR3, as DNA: TGCAGCGTTGAAAGGGACAGGGGCGGCTATGGCTACACCTTC. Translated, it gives CSVERDRGGYGYTF.

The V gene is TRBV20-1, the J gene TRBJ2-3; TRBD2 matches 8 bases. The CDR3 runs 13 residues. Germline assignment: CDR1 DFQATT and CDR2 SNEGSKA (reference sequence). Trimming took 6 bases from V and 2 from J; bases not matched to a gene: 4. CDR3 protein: CSALLAATDTQYF. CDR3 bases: TGCAGTGCCCTACTAGCGGCCACAGATACGCAGTATTTT.

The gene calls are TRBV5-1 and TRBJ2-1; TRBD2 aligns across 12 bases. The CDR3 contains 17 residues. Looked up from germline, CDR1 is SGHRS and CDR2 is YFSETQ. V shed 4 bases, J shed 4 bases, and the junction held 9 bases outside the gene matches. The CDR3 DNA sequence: TGCGCCAGCAGCCCCCGGCTCCTAGCGGGAGGGTACAATGAGCAGTTCTTC. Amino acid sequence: CASSPRLLAGGYNEQFF.

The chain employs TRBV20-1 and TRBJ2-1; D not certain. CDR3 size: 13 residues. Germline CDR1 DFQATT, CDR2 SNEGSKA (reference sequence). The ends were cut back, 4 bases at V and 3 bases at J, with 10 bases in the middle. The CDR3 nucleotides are TGCAGTGCTACATCTGGGCGCTACAATGAGCAGTTCTTC. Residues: CSATSGRYNEQFF.

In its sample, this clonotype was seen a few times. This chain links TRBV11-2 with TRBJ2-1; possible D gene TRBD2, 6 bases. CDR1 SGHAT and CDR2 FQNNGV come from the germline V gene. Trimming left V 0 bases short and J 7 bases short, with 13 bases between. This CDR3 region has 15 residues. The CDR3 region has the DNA TGTGCCAGCAGCTTAGATCGGGGGATCCGAAATGAGCAGTTCTTC. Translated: CASSLDRGIRNEQFF.

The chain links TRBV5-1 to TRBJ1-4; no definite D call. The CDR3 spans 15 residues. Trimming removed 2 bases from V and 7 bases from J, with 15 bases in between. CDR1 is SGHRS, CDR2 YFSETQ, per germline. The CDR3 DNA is TGCGCCAGCAGCTTAGGCACTGGGAGTGTTGAAAAACTGTTTTTT. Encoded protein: CASSLGTGSVEKLFF.

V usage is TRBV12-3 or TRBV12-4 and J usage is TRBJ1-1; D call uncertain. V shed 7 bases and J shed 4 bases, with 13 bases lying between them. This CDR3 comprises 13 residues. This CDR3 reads CASTRRVGTEAFF. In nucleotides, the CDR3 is TGTGCCAGCACGCGACGGGTAGGCACTGAAGCTTTCTTT.

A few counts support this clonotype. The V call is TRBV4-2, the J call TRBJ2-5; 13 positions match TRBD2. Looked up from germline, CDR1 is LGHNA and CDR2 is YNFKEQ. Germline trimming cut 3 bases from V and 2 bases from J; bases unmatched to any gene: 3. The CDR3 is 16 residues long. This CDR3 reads CASSQEGLAGQETQYF. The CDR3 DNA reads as TGTGCCAGCAGCCAGGAGGGACTAGCGGGACAAGAGACCCAGTACTTC.

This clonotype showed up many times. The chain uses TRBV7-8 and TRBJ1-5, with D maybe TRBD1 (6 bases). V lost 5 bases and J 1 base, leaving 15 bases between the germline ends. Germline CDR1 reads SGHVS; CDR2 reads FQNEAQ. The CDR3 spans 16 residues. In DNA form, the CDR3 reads TGTGCCAGCAGCCCCGACAGGCATCGGAGCAATCAGCCCCAGCATTTT. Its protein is CASSPDRHRSNQPQHF.

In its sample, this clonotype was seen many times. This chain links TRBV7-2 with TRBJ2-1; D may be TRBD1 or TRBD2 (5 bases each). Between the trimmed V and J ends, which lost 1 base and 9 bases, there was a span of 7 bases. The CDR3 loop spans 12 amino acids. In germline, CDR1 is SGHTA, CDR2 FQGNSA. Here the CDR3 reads CASSLGGGEQFF. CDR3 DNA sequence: TGTGCCAGCAGCTTAGGTGGGGGTGAGCAGTTCTTC. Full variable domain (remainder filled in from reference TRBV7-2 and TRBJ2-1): GAGVSQSPSNKVTEKGKDVELRCDPISGHTALYWYRQSLGQGLEFLIYFQGNSAPDKSGLPSDRFSAERTGGSVSTLTIQRTQQEDSAVYLCASSLGGGEQFFGPGTRLTVL.

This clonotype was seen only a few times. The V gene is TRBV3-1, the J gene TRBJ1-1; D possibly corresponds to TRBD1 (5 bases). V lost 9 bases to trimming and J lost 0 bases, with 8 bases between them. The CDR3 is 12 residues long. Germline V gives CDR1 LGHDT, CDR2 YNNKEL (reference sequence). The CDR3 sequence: CASRGLNTEAFF. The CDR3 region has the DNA TGTGCCAGTAGGGGATTGAACACTGAAGCTTTCTTT.

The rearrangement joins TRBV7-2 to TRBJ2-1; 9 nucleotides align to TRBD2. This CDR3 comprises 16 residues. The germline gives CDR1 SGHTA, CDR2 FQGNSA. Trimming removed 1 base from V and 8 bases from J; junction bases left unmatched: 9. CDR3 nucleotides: TGTGCCAGCAGCTTAGGGGGCGGGAGGGCCAGGGATGAGCAGTTCTTC. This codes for CASSLGGGRARDEQFF.